The rows below give T cell receptor beta chains drawn from one sample of a study of blood T cell repertoires in COVID-19. Sequenced by immunoSEQ multiplex PCR; TCRdb stores in-frame clones only, minus some. The table has roughly 230,000 clones, 65% to 85% seen once. The sequenced sample was peripheral blood. The receptors come from a man aged 35 to 55 with acute or convalescent COVID-19. The CDR3 runs from the conserved cysteine through the conserved F or W. The D gene is left open where the match is weak.

>NA|TRBJ2-1|TRBV7-2
CASSSTRSYNEQFF
TGTGCCAGCAGCTCCACGAGGTCCTACAATGAGCAGTTCTTC
>NA|TRBJ1-2|TRBV2
CASSERGSPWGYGYTF
TGTGCCAGCAGTGAAAGGGGCTCTCCCTGGGGCTATGGCTACACCTTC
>NA|TRBJ1-6|TRBV19
CASTPRRVENSPLHF
TGTGCCAGTACCCCTCGGAGGGTTGAGAATTCACCCCTCCACTTT
>NA|TRBJ1-1|TRBV5-6
CASSLVAGTAFF
TGTGCCAGCAGCTTGGTTGCGGGGACGGCTTTCTTT
>TRBD1|TRBJ1-2|TRBV5-1
CASSLGQGNSYGYTF
TGCGCCAGCAGCTTGGGACAGGGAAATAGCTATGGCTACACCTTC
>TRBD1|TRBJ2-7|TRBV5-1
CASSLGQGHQYEQYF
TGCGCCAGCAGCTTGGGACAGGGACACCAATACGAGCAGTACTTC
>TRBD2|TRBJ2-3|TRBV5-1
CASAGTSGGFADTQYF
TGCGCCAGCGCCGGGACTAGCGGGGGGTTTGCGGATACGCAGTATTTT
>NA|TRBJ2-5|TRBV7-6
CASSLGTEIQETQYF
TGTGCCAGCAGCTTGGGGACTGAAATACAAGAGACCCAGTACTTC
>NA|TRBJ2-3|TRBV7-9
CASSPGWRGDTQYF
TGTGCCAGCAGCCCAGGGTGGAGGGGAGATACGCAGTATTTT
>TRBD1|TRBJ2-7|TRBV15
CATSRDPGQRPYEQYF
TGTGCCACCAGCAGAGATCCGGGACAGCGACCCTACGAGCAGTACTTC
>TRBD1|TRBJ1-1|TRBV11-2
CASSVSRDRETEAFF
TGTGCCAGCAGCGTAAGCCGGGACAGGGAAACTGAAGCTTTCTTT
>NA|TRBJ1-5|TRBV30
CAWSVDFSDQPQHF
TGTGCCTGGAGTGTGGATTTTAGCGATCAGCCCCAGCATTTT
>NA|TRBJ2-7|TRBV19
CATAPTGLGGEQYF
TGTGCCACAGCTCCGACAGGCTTGGGAGGGGAGCAGTACTTC
>NA|TRBJ1-4|TRBV29-1
CSVSVRGFNEKLFF
TGCAGCGTCTCAGTGAGGGGGTTTAATGAAAAACTGTTTTTT
>TRBD2|TRBJ2-3|TRBV6-5
CASSTSGGADTQYF
TGTGCCAGCAGTACTAGCGGAGGGGCAGATACGCAGTATTTT
>NA|TRBJ2-7|TRBV7-2
CASSSNQGPQYF
TGTGCCAGCAGCTCGAATCAGGGTCCGCAGTACTTC
>NA|TRBJ1-3|TRBV7-9
CASSLAQGVHSGNTIYF
TGTGCCAGCAGCTTAGCACAGGGCGTACACTCTGGAAACACCATATATTTT
>NA|TRBJ2-1|TRBV3-1/TRBV3-2
CASSPEFGEQFF
TGTGCCAGCAGCCCGGAGTTCGGTGAGCAGTTCTTC
>NA|TRBJ2-1|TRBV5-4
CASSRSGRGINEQFF
TGTGCCAGCAGCAGGTCCGGTAGGGGTATCAATGAGCAGTTCTTC
>NA|TRBJ1-2|TRBV7-2
CASSLGASGDYGYTF
TGTGCCAGCAGCTTAGGGGCTTCGGGAGACTATGGCTACACCTTC